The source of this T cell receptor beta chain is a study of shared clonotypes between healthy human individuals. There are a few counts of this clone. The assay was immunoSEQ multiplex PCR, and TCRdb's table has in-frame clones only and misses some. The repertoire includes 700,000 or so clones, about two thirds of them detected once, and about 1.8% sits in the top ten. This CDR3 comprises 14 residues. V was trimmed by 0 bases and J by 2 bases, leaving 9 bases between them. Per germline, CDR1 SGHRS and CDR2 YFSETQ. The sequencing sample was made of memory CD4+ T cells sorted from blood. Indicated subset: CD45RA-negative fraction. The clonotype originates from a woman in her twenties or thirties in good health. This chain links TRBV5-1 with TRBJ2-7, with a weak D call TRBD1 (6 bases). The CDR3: CASSLGDIPYEQYF. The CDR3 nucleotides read TGCGCCAGCAGCTTGGGGGACATCCCCTACGAGCAGTACTTC.